The rows below give T cell receptor beta chains drawn from one sample of a study of identical twins. Each CDR3 protein is one row after TCRdb ran MiXCR on the 5' RACE reads. There are hundreds of thousands of distinct CDR3 sequences in the sample; around 12% occur only once, and approximately 7.5% lies in the top ten. A further study also used this sample, focusing on yellow fever vaccine responses in identical twins.

The source material was CD8+ T cells sorted from blood. These receptors originate from a woman younger than 35 in good health. The CDR3 runs from the conserved cysteine through the conserved F or W.

v_call	j_call	cdr3_aa
TRBV28	TRBJ1-3	CASSLRTGQNDLYGNTIYF
TRBV28	TRBJ2-1	CASSFPRGGLFSYNEQFF
TRBV6-5	TRBJ1-3	CASSYEVSGNTIYF
TRBV7-8	TRBJ2-3	CASSFLRSGRTDTQYF
TRBV12-3/TRBV12-4	TRBJ1-5	CASSPGTYNQPQHF
TRBV5-1	TRBJ2-1	CASSLASHYYNEQFF
TRBV20-1	TRBJ1-1	CSARSGDTGVEAFF
TRBV12-3/TRBV12-4	TRBJ2-3	CASSPLIDTQYF
TRBV29-1	TRBJ2-3	CSVTGQAAADTQYF
TRBV7-6	TRBJ2-4	CASSLTSGGQNIQYF
TRBV20-1	TRBJ2-5	CSAGGLAGEVSETQYF
TRBV20-1	TRBJ2-3	CSARDRGLAGGRDTQYF
TRBV7-9	TRBJ2-1	CASIGRGYNEQFF
TRBV6-1	TRBJ2-6	CASSATGVKLNVLTF
TRBV5-8	TRBJ2-7	CASSQAGDEQYF